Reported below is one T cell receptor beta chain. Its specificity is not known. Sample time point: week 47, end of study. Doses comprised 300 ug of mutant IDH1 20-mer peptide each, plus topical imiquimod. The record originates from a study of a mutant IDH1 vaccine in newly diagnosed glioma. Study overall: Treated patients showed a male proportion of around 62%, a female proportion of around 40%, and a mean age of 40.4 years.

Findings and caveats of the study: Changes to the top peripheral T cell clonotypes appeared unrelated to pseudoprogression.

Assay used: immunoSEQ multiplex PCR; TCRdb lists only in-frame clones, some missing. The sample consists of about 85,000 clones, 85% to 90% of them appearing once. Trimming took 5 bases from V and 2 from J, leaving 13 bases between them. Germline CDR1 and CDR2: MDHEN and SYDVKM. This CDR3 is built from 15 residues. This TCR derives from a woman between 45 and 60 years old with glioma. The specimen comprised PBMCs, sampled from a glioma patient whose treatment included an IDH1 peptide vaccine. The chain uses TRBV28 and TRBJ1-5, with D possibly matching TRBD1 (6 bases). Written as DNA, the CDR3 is TGTGCCAGCAGTGGATACAGGGTTCGCAATCAGCCCCAGCATTTT. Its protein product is CASSGYRVRNQPQHF.